The 5 T cell receptor beta chains reported below all come from one sample, sequenced in a study of response to subunit inactivated influenza vaccine. TCRdb reprocessed the RT-PCR reads with MiXCR, giving one entry per CDR3 protein. The sample shows hundreds of thousands of distinct CDR3 sequences, approximately 9.9% of them seen only once. Here the sequenced sample was PBMCs from blood, taken roughly 47 days after vaccination. The receptors were gathered from a man between 50 and 59 years old who received an inactivated influenza vaccine.

This clonotype was detected many times. This chain connects TRBV5-1 to TRBJ2-1; D not certain. V shed 0 bases and J shed 9 bases, with 16 bases lying between them. This CDR3 comprises 15 residues. Germline V gene sequence: CDR1 SGHRS, CDR2 YFSETQ. This chain's CDR3 is CASSLVGPTPPEQFF. In DNA, the CDR3 is TGCGCCAGCAGCTTGGTAGGGCCGACACCTCCTGAGCAGTTCTTC.

This clonotype occurred many times. The V gene is TRBV28, the J gene TRBJ2-7; 7 positions agree with TRBD1. The CDR3 length is 15 residues. Germline assignment: CDR1 MDHEN and CDR2 SYDVKM. The ends lost 5 bases at V and 0 bases at J; junction bases unmatched: 7. CDR3 sequence reads: CASSKRQGLSYEQYF. The CDR3 coding sequence is TGTGCCAGCAGTAAGAGACAGGGTCTCTCCTACGAGCAGTACTTC.

This clonotype turned up a few times. The V and J genes are TRBV6-5 and TRBJ1-3; tentative D call: TRBD1 (5 bases). V was cut by 2 bases and J by 2 bases, with 10 bases left in between. Germline V gives CDR1 MNHEY, CDR2 SVGAGI. The CDR3 has 15 amino acids. The CDR3 spells CASSYGARAGNTIYF. The CDR3 DNA sequence: TGTGCCAGCAGTTACGGGGCCAGGGCTGGAAACACCATATATTTT.

This clonotype was counted ten times or more. Compared with germline, one end of the junction differs, possibly owing to a read error. The chain has TRBV4-3 and TRBJ2-7; D possibly corresponds to TRBD2 (6 bases). The V gene's germline CDR1 is LGHNA and CDR2 YSLEER. The CDR3 has 15 amino acids. The CDR3 protein is CASSQGVWDSNEQYF. In nucleotides, the CDR3 is TGCGCCAGCAGCCAAGGGGTTTGGGACTCCAACGAGCAGTACTTC.

The chain combines TRBV28 with TRBJ2-6; no firm D call. Between the trimmed V and J ends, which lost 4 bases and 2 bases, there was a span of 18 bases. CDR1 is MDHEN, CDR2 SYDVKM, per germline. The CDR3 totals 18 residues. The CDR3 loop reads CASSSGETDLPGANVLTF. The CDR3 nucleotides are TGTGCCAGCAGTTCGGGCGAGACCGATTTACCTGGGGCCAACGTCCTGACTTTC.